This TCR beta chain was obtained from a study of CD8+ T cells in alopecia areata. Looking at the study overall: Twice daily, treated patients received 5 to 10 mg of oral tofacitinib. Study-level findings and limits: Lesional scalp, notably in alopecia totalis/universalis, had clonality above that of normal scalp. Scalp sequencing also captures normal skin's resident alphabeta T cells.

With 5 bases clipped from V and 1 base from J, the junction kept 4 bases outside the gene matches. CDR3 size: 14 residues. From germline, CDR1 is SGHAT and CDR2 FQNNGV. Specimens obtained from alopecia areata patients comprised lesional scalp punch biopsies and peripheral blood. As to this clone: Its antigen is still unknown.

RNA, once extracted, was reverse transcribed into cDNA for use as the sequencing template. Sequencing used immunoSEQ multiplex PCR; TCRdb keeps in-frame clones, though not all of them. The data hold over 200,000 clones, with about 60% observed a single time. The rearrangement links TRBV11-2 to TRBJ2-5; TRBD1 matches at 7 bases. The TCR sequence derives from a human donor with alopecia areata. This specimen was CD4+ T cells sorted from blood, taken at week 0. The CDR3 coding sequence is TGTGCCAGCAGCCGGGGACAGCTCCAAGAGACCCAGTACTTC. This encodes CASSRGQLQETQYF.